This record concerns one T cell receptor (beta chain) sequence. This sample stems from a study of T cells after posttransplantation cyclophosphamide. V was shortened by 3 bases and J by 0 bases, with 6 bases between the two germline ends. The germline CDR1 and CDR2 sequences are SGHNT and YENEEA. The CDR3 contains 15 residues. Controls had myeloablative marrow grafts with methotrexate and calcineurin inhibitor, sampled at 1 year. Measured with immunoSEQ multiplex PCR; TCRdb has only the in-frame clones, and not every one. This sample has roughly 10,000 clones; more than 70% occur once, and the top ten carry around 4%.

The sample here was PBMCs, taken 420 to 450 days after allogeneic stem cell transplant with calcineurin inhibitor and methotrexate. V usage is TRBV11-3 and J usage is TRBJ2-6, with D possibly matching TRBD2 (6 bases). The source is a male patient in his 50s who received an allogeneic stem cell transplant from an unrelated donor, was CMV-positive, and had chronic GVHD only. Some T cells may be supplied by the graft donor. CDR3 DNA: TGTGCCAGCAGCTTGCGGGACTCTGGGGCCAACGTCCTGACTTTC. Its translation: CASSLRDSGANVLTF.